One sample yielded the 18 T cell receptor beta chains listed below, sequenced in a study of blood T cell repertoires in COVID-19. Some clones are missing from TCRdb's copy, which holds only in-frame ones; the method was immunoSEQ multiplex PCR. The sample contains more than 200,000 clones, around 80% of which appear only once. Sequencing was performed on PBMCs or T cells enriched from blood (not recorded which). These receptors were collected from a woman in her thirties or forties with acute COVID-19.

J is TRBJ2-5 and V is TRBV9, with 7 positions matching TRBD1. V lost 3 bases and J lost 1; bases outside the gene matches: 9. The CDR3 length is 16 residues. The germline gives CDR1 SGDLS, CDR2 YYNGEE. The CDR3 is CASSGSGQPFQETQYF. In DNA, the CDR3 is TGTGCCAGCAGCGGCTCGGGACAGCCCTTCCAAGAGACCCAGTACTTC.

The chain couples TRBV9 to TRBJ1-6, with D unclear. This CDR3 has 14 residues. V lost 0 bases and J 3 bases, leaving 4 bases between the germline ends. The V gene's germline CDR1 is SGDLS and CDR2 YYNGEE. DNA for the CDR3: TGTGCCAGCAGCGTAGCAGGCTATAATTCACCCCTCCACTTT. Protein: CASSVAGYNSPLHF.

The chain combines TRBV27 with TRBJ2-7; TRBD1 matches at 7 bases. The CDR3 sequence is 15 residues long. Per germline, CDR1 MNHEY and CDR2 SMNVEV (reference sequence). Trimming took 2 bases from V and 3 from J; bases not matched to a gene: 7. CDR3 residues: CASSLKMTGIYEQYF. The CDR3, as DNA: TGTGCCAGCAGTTTAAAAATGACAGGGATCTACGAGCAGTACTTC.

The V gene is TRBV9, the J gene TRBJ1-2, with TRBD1 matching 7 bases. After removal of 4 bases from V and 9 bases from J, the junction contained 12 bases not matched to a gene. The CDR3 runs 14 residues. Germline V CDR1 and CDR2: SGDLS, YYNGEE. The CDR3 reads CASSLPDRVTSYTF. As DNA, the CDR3 is TGTGCCAGCAGCTTACCCGACAGGGTGACAAGCTACACCTTC.

The DNA of the CDR3 is TGTGCCAGCAGCTCAGAAGCGGGAGGGACGGGCAATGAGCAGTTCTTC. The encoded protein is CASSSEAGGTGNEQFF. The genes are TRBV9 and TRBJ2-1, with 10 bases fitting TRBD2. Trimming at V came to 4 bases and at J to 6 bases, leaving 10 bases not matched to a gene. Per germline, CDR1 SGDLS and CDR2 YYNGEE. This CDR3 has 16 amino acids.

The rearrangement links TRBV7-8 to TRBJ1-6; D is uncertain. The germline gives CDR1 SGHVS, CDR2 FQNEAQ. Between the trimmed V and J ends, which lost 1 base and 6 bases, there was a span of 4 bases. CDR3 size: 13 residues. CDR3 sequence: CASSLVGNSPLHF. Here the CDR3 DNA reads TGTGCCAGCAGCTTAGTCGGTAATTCACCCCTCCACTTT. The entire variable domain, with the rest obtained from reference TRBV7-8 and TRBJ1-6, is as follows: GAGVSQSPRYKVAKRGQDVALRCDPISGHVSLFWYQQALGQGPEFLTYFQNEAQLDKSGLPSDRFFAERPEGSVSTLKIQRTQQEDSAVYLCASSLVGNSPLHFGNGTRLTVT.

This clone was seen only once. V usage is TRBV19 and J usage is TRBJ1-5; D gene uncertain. The germline V and J ends were trimmed by 6 bases and 5 bases, with 14 bases remaining between them. The germline CDR1 and CDR2 sequences are LNHDA and SQIVND (reference sequence). The CDR3 is 14 amino acids. This chain's CDR3 is CASRSGSRYQPQHF. The CDR3, as DNA: TGTGCCAGTAGATCGGGGAGTAGGTATCAGCCCCAGCATTTT.

This clone was recorded many times. The gene calls are TRBV19 and TRBJ2-7; TRBD2 matches at 7 bases. With 1 base clipped from V and 3 bases from J, the junction kept 6 bases outside the gene matches. The CDR3 contains 15 residues. Germline CDR1 LNHDA, CDR2 SQIVND (reference sequence). CDR3 protein: CASSIGRSGVYEQYF. In DNA form, the CDR3 reads TGTGCCAGTAGTATAGGAAGGAGCGGGGTCTACGAGCAGTACTTC.

This clone was counted only a few times. The chain has TRBV19 and TRBJ2-1, with D tentatively TRBD2 (6 bases). Germline V lookup: CDR1 LNHDA, CDR2 SQIVND (reference sequence). V shed 7 bases and J shed 0 bases, with 16 bases lying between them. The CDR3 extends over 16 amino acids. The DNA of the CDR3 is TGTGCCAGTACCCCCGGCGGGGTCAGCTCCTACAATGAGCAGTTCTTC. Residues: CASTPGGVSSYNEQFF.

This clone occurred once. The CDR3, as DNA: TGTGCCAGTAGTATTGGGGCGCGCACTGAAGCTTTCTTT. Translated: CASSIGARTEAFF. This chain connects TRBV19 to TRBJ1-1, with TRBD1 as a possible D gene (5 bases). CDR1 and CDR2 (germline): LNHDA, SQIVND (reference sequence). CDR3 size: 13 residues. V was shortened by 3 bases and J by 4 bases, with 9 bases between the two germline ends.

The genes are TRBV12-3 or TRBV12-4 and TRBJ1-2; D is uncertain. The CDR3 has 13 amino acids. Trimming pared 8 bases from V and 1 base from J, leaving 11 bases between. The CDR3 loop reads CASSRSGNYGYTF. In nucleotides, the CDR3 is TGTGCCAGCTCCCGGTCGGGTAACTATGGCTACACCTTC.

The chain joins TRBV5-1 to TRBJ1-2, with TRBD1 matching 8 bases. Germline V lookup: CDR1 SGHRS, CDR2 YFSETQ. The J segment lost 5 bases and the V segment lost 0 bases, leaving 6 bases of the junction unmatched. The CDR3 length is 15 residues. CDR3 residues: CASSLGGGTGYGYTF. For the CDR3, the DNA is TGCGCCAGCAGCTTGGGAGGCGGGACAGGTTATGGCTACACCTTC.

The chain combines TRBV29-1 with TRBJ2-3; no clear D. The CDR3 covers 13 residues. Germline V gives CDR1 SQVTM, CDR2 ANQGSEA. Trimming stripped 2 bases from V and 2 bases from J, with 8 bases between. The CDR3: CSVELGFTDTQYF. The DNA for the CDR3 is TGCAGCGTTGAACTCGGGTTCACAGATACGCAGTATTTT.

J is TRBJ2-1 and V is TRBV6-6; D is perhaps TRBD1 (6 bases). CDR1 is MNHNY and CDR2 is SVGAGI in the germline V gene (reference sequence). CDR3 length: 12 residues. Trimming shortened V by 8 bases and J by 8 bases, and 13 bases separated the two germline ends. CDR3 in amino acids: CASGTRGHEQFF. In nucleotides, the CDR3 is TGTGCCAGCGGGACCAGGGGACATGAGCAGTTCTTC.

This chain uses TRBV5-4 with TRBJ2-3; 7 bases fit TRBD1. V lost 0 bases and J lost 10; bases outside the gene matches: 8. The CDR3 runs 14 residues. Germline CDR1 SGHNT, CDR2 YYREEE (reference sequence). DNA for the CDR3: TGTGCCAGCAGCTTGGGAAGGGGGCCTACTCCGCAGTATTTT. Protein: CASSLGRGPTPQYF.

V gene TRBV15 combines with J gene TRBJ2-7; 10 bases align to TRBD2. V was clipped by 0 bases and J by 7 bases; unmatched bases: 9. Germline V gives CDR1 LNHNV, CDR2 YYDKDF (reference sequence). The CDR3 extends over 16 amino acids. The CDR3 DNA follows: TGTGCCACCAGCAGAGATTTAGCGGGAGGTCTCTGGGAGCAGTACTTC. It is translated as CATSRDLAGGLWEQYF.

This clone has just one count. The sample carries other DNA sequences with the same CDR3. V is TRBV7-9 and J is TRBJ2-7; D is ambiguous. V lost 5 bases and J lost 3, with 5 bases in between. Germline CDR1 is SEHNR and CDR2 is FQNEAQ (reference sequence). CDR3 length: 11 amino acids. The DNA for the CDR3 is TGTGCCAGCAGCCCTAGCTACGAGCAGTACTTC. Translation: CASSPSYEQYF.

The chain is built from TRBV6-6 and TRBJ2-2; a possible D gene is TRBD2 (5 bases). V was trimmed by 6 bases and J by 3 bases, leaving 8 bases between them. The CDR3 is 13 amino acids. Germline V gene data show CDR1 as MNHNY and CDR2 as SVGAGI (reference sequence). The CDR3: CASRQRDTGELFF. CDR3 DNA: TGTGCCAGCAGACAGAGGGACACCGGGGAGCTGTTTTTT.